This T cell receptor (beta chain) was retrieved from a study of T-cell reconstitution after alpha-beta-depleted transplantation in children. The CDR3 is made up of 18 amino acids. The V segment lost 0 bases and the J segment 1 base; nucleotides outside the gene matches: 12. Germline V gene lookup returns CDR1 SGHRS and CDR2 YFSETQ. During its preparation, the TCRbeta library received unique molecular identifiers. Using its own MiXCR run on the PCR reads, TCRdb lists one record per CDR3 protein. Of some 520,000 distinct CDR3 sequences listed, roughly 33% were seen once; the top ten hold roughly 2.5%. The sequencing used PBMCs from the stem cell graft donor, collected from the stem cell graft. The chain carries TRBV5-1 and TRBJ2-7; 8 bases agree with TRBD1. The receptor's source is a human donor who donated a stem cell graft to a child with aplastic anemia. CDR3 in DNA: TGCGCCAGCAGCTTGGCCGTTGGGACAGGCTCCCCATCCTACGAGCAGTACTTC. It codes for CASSLAVGTGSPSYEQYF.